The sequence of this T cell receptor (beta chain) was determined in a study of CD8 T cells in Susac syndrome. After extraction with the RNeasy kit, about 0.5 to 1 ug of the RNA was reverse transcribed using random hexamers. Coverage of TCR beta CDR3 amplification by immunoSEQ multiplex PCR extended to 54 Vbeta and 13 Jbeta. TCRdb recomputed calls from the immunoSEQ multiplex PCR reads with MiXCR, one row per CDR3 protein. The data contain about 120,000 distinct CDR3 sequences, roughly 92% of them singletons. Controls matched for sex and age were healthy donors. Negative magnetic isolation gave CD8+ and CD4+ cells; FACS enriched CD8+ TEMRA. Between the trimmed V and J ends, which lost 2 bases and 4 bases, there was a span of 15 bases. The CDR3 consists of 15 residues. Germline lookup yields CDR1 SQVTM and CDR2 ANQGSEA.

Sequenced: CD8+ T cells from PBMCs. This chain joins TRBV29-1 and TRBJ2-1; no definite D call. This TCR derives from a human donor in good health. The CDR3 is CSVESPDVVYNEQFF. DNA of the CDR3: TGCAGCGTTGAATCGCCGGACGTCGTTTACAATGAGCAGTTCTTC.